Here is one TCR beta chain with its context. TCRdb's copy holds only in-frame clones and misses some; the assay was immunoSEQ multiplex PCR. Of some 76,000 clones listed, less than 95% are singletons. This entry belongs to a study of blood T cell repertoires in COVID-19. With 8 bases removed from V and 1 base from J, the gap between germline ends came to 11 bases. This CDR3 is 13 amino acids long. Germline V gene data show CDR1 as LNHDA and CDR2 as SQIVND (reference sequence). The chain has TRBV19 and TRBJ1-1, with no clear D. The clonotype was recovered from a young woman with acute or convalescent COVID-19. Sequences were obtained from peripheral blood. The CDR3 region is CASEPRQNTEAFF. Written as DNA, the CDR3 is TGTGCCAGTGAACCGCGTCAGAACACTGAAGCTTTCTTT. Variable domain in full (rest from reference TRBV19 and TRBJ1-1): DGGITQSPKYLFRKEGQNVTLSCEQNLNHDAMYWYRQDPGQGLRLIYYSQIVNDFQKGDIAEGYSVSREKKESFPLTVTSAQKNPTAFYLCASEPRQNTEAFFGQGTRLTVV.